Shown below are 22 T cell receptor beta chains from a single sample sequenced in a study of T cells in Graves' hyperthyroidism and ophthalmopathy. Regions amplified from RNA transcripts were the TCR beta CDR3 regions. During a first-round RT-PCR of the TCR CDR3, the HTBI primer set was used. TCRdb passed the multiplex PCR reads through MiXCR, listing each CDR3 protein once. The sample shows approximately 520,000 distinct CDR3 sequences, approximately 25% of them seen only once. Sequenced input: blood. The receptors come from a woman younger than 45 with Graves' ophthalmopathy.

The chain combines TRBV12-3 or TRBV12-4 with TRBJ1-1; D gene uncertain. This CDR3 region has 14 residues. Trimming stripped 3 bases from V and 2 bases from J, with 10 bases between. CDR3 protein: CASSFDHPNTEAFF. The CDR3 nucleotides are TGTGCCAGCAGTTTTGACCACCCCAACACTGAAGCTTTCTTT.

The DNA for the CDR3 is TGTGCCAGCAGCTTTTTGGACGGAAAACCGATTGGGCAGTACTTC. As protein: CASSFLDGKPIGQYF. This chain uses TRBV11-1 with TRBJ2-7, with D unresolved. V was pared by 3 bases and J by 9 bases, with 21 bases between. The CDR3 sequence is 15 residues long. Germline assignment: CDR1 SGHAT and CDR2 FQDESV (reference sequence).

This clonotype was seen at least ten times. V gene TRBV11-2 combines with J gene TRBJ1-2; no clear D gene. The CDR3 is made up of 14 amino acids. Germline V gene sequence: CDR1 SGHAT, CDR2 FQNNGV. The V gene lost 2 bases and the J gene lost 4 bases, with 11 bases spanning the gap. CDR3 nucleotides: TGTGCCAGCAGCTTATCCCAGGTCGGCTATGGCTACACCTTC. The encoded protein is CASSLSQVGYGYTF.

V and J are TRBV4-1 and TRBJ1-6; D not certain. This CDR3 comprises 14 residues. V was cut by 6 bases and J by 0 bases, with 6 bases left in between. Germline-derived CDR1 and CDR2 are MGHRA and YSYEKL. CDR3 sequence: CASSESSYNSPLHF. In DNA, the CDR3 is TGCGCCAGCAGTGAGAGCTCCTATAATTCACCCCTCCACTTT.

This chain joins TRBV12-3 or TRBV12-4 and TRBJ2-5; no clear D. V was pared by 5 bases and J by 1 base, with 11 bases between. The CDR3 sequence is 14 residues long. CDR3 DNA sequence: TGTGCCAGCAGTCCCCACACCGCCCAAGAGACCCAGTACTTC. This encodes CASSPHTAQETQYF.

This clonotype was detected a few times. CDR3 in amino acids: CASSPLATGGSEQYF. As DNA, the CDR3 is TGTGCCAGCAGCCCCCTCGCGACAGGGGGCTCCGAGCAGTACTTC. This sequence joins TRBV2 and TRBJ2-7; 10 bases are a match to TRBD1. Germline assignment: CDR1 SNHLY and CDR2 FYNNEI. V gave up 6 bases and J gave up 6 bases; unmatched junction bases: 11. CDR3 size: 15 residues.

The chain combines TRBV9 with TRBJ1-5; 8 bases are shared with TRBD1. J gave up 8 bases and V 3 bases, and 4 bases lay outside the gene matches. Per the germline V gene, CDR1 is SGDLS and CDR2 is YYNGEE. This CDR3 region has 13 residues. In nucleotides, the CDR3 is TGTGCCAGCAGCGGACAGGGGCCCGAGCCCCAGCATTTT. It specifies CASSGQGPEPQHF.

This clonotype has ten or more counts. This rearrangement joins TRBV6-5 to TRBJ1-1, with a possible D match to TRBD1 (5 bases). Germline CDR1 and CDR2: MNHEY and SVGAGI. The length of the CDR3 is 13 residues. Deletions cut 3 bases from V and 6 bases from J, with 11 bases between. The CDR3 protein is CASSYQGVPEAFF. The CDR3 DNA is TGTGCCAGCAGTTATCAAGGGGTCCCTGAAGCTTTCTTT.

The CDR3 DNA is TGCGCCAGCAGCCAAGAATGGCAGGGCGGGGGCTACACCTTC. It is translated as CASSQEWQGGGYTF. The rearrangement uses TRBV4-3 and TRBJ1-2, with D tentatively TRBD1 (5 bases). The CDR3 loop spans 14 amino acids. The V gene lost 0 bases and the J gene lost 8 bases, with 13 bases spanning the gap. Germline V gene sequence: CDR1 LGHNA, CDR2 YSLEER.

This clonotype was seen repeatedly, ten times or more. V usage is TRBV5-1 and J usage is TRBJ1-2; D is ambiguous. V lost 3 bases to trimming and J lost 4 bases, with 10 bases between them. Germline V lookup: CDR1 SGHRS, CDR2 YFSETQ. This CDR3 is 13 amino acids long. This CDR3 is CASSSVGFYGYTF. Here the CDR3 DNA reads TGCGCCAGCAGCTCAGTAGGGTTCTATGGCTACACCTTC.

This clonotype was observed many times. The chain joins TRBV11-2 to TRBJ2-4; D remains unclear. CDR3 length: 14 amino acids. V was shortened by 5 bases and J by 0 bases, with 8 bases between the two germline ends. Germline V gene sequence: CDR1 SGHAT, CDR2 FQNNGV. CDR3 sequence: CASSAGPAKNIQYF. In nucleotides, the CDR3 is TGTGCCAGCAGCGCCGGTCCAGCCAAAAACATTCAGTACTTC.

This clonotype was seen many times. V is TRBV25-1 and J is TRBJ1-1, with D maybe TRBD1 (5 bases). The CDR3 loop spans 16 amino acids. The V and J ends lost 3 bases and 3 bases respectively, with 17 bases between them. Germline V gene sequence: CDR1 MGHDK, CDR2 SYGVNS. CDR3 DNA: TGTGCCAGCAGTGACTCCCCGGGGCGGAAGGACACTGAAGCTTTCTTT. Translating it yields CASSDSPGRKDTEAFF.

This clonotype occurred a few times. V usage is TRBV18 and J usage is TRBJ1-1; 7 positions match TRBD1. The CDR3 runs to 13 residues. V lost 3 bases and J lost 8; bases outside the gene matches: 6. Germline CDR1 reads KGHSH; CDR2 reads LQKENI. CDR3 residues: CASSPDRDGEAFF. CDR3 coding DNA: TGTGCCAGCTCACCTGACAGGGATGGGGAAGCTTTCTTT.

The chain employs TRBV11-2 and TRBJ2-7, with TRBD1 as a possible D gene (6 bases). The CDR3 has 14 residues. The V end was cut by 1 base, the J end by 5 bases, with 12 bases between. Germline CDR1 is SGHAT and CDR2 is FQNNGV. The CDR3 DNA reads as TGTGCCAGCAGCTTAGGATCAGGGGCCGACGAGCAGTACTTC. Its translation: CASSLGSGADEQYF.

This clonotype was seen at least ten times. The chain's CDR3 is CASSLSAGFNTEAFF. CDR3 bases: TGTGCCAGCAGTTTATCGGCAGGGTTCAACACTGAAGCTTTCTTT. The J gene is TRBJ1-1, the V gene TRBV27; D possibly corresponds to TRBD1 (5 bases). Germline V lookup: CDR1 MNHEY, CDR2 SMNVEV (reference sequence). This CDR3 region has 15 residues. The ends were cut back, 0 bases at V and 2 bases at J, with 10 bases in the middle.

This clonotype was counted at least ten times. One junction end disagrees with the germline gene, perhaps due to a read error. This sequence joins TRBV6-1 and TRBJ2-5, with 7 positions matching TRBD2. The CDR3 sequence is 16 residues long. Per germline, CDR1 MNHNS and CDR2 SASEGT. This CDR3 reads CTSSGRASHALETQYF. Here the CDR3 DNA reads TGTACCAGCAGTGGGAGGGCTAGTCATGCCCTAGAGACCCAGTACTTC.

The CDR3 coding sequence is TGCGCCAGCAGAAATAGACAGGGCCCCCAAGAGACCCAGTACTTC. This codes for CASRNRQGPQETQYF. This rearrangement joins TRBV5-1 to TRBJ2-5; 7 nucleotides line up with TRBD1. Germline assignment: CDR1 SGHRS and CDR2 YFSETQ. With 5 bases clipped from V and 1 base from J, the junction kept 8 bases outside the gene matches. CDR3 length: 15 residues. Variable domain in full (rest from reference TRBV5-1 and TRBJ2-5): KAGVTQTPRYLIKTRGQQVTLSCSPISGHRSVSWYQQTPGQGLQFLFEYFSETQRNKGNFPGRFSGRQFSNSRSEMNVSTLELGDSALYLCASRNRQGPQETQYFGPGTRLLVL.

V usage is TRBV20-1 and J usage is TRBJ1-2; possible D gene TRBD1, 6 bases. CDR1 is DFQATT, CDR2 SNEGSKA, per germline (reference sequence). This CDR3 contains 11 residues. The ends were cut back, 5 bases at V and 7 bases at J, with 11 bases in the middle. CDR3 sequence reads: CSAGDIGGYTF. CDR3 DNA: TGCAGTGCTGGGGACATAGGTGGCTACACCTTC.

This clonotype came up many times. The junction and the germline gene differ at one end; a read error may be behind it. CDR3 amino acids: CASSYLTDRGQLF. CDR3 DNA: TGTGCCAGCAGTTACCTAACGGACAGGGGGCAGTTGTTC. The V call is TRBV6-5, the J call TRBJ2-7; 11 bases match TRBD1. Per the germline V gene, CDR1 is MNHEY and CDR2 is SVGAGI. The CDR3 runs 13 residues.

This clonotype was counted between two and nine times. A single base separates this from a much larger clone, so it may be a read error. This chain uses TRBV2 with TRBJ1-1; D is undetermined. The CDR3 runs to 14 residues. CDR1 is SNHLY, CDR2 FYNNEI, per germline. CDR3 sequence: CASRSTHANTEACF. The CDR3 nucleotides are TGTGCCAGCAGATCCACCCACGCGAACACTGAAGCTTGCTTT.

Concerning this clonotype: A junction end diverges from the germline sequence, so it may reflect a read error. This sequence joins TRBV12-3 or TRBV12-4 and TRBJ2-7; D possibly corresponds to TRBD1 (5 bases). The CDR3 spans 11 residues. The CDR3 sequence is CASSQGYGQYF. Written as DNA, the CDR3 is TGTGCCAGCAGCCAGGGCTACGGGCAGTACTTC.

The rearrangement joins TRBV6-1 to TRBJ1-5, with TRBD1 as a possible D gene (5 bases). The CDR3 is made up of 14 amino acids. Trimming removed 4 bases from V and 0 bases from J, with 7 bases in between. The germline V gene has CDR1 MNHNS and CDR2 SASEGT. The CDR3 region has the DNA TGTGCCAGCAGTGTCACAGGTAGCAATCAGCCCCAGCATTTT. Translated: CASSVTGSNQPQHF.